This TCR beta chain was recorded in a study of blood T cells in healthy people across ages. The use of a sample-barcoded 5' primer and a J-beta primer mix characterized a second PCR of roughly 7 to 12 cycles. TCRdb reprocessed the 5' RACE reads with MiXCR, giving one entry per CDR3 protein. Counted here are roughly 1.7 million distinct CDR3 sequences, 30% to 35% occurring once; the ten biggest clones make up roughly 10%. With 1 base removed from V and 6 bases from J, the gap between germline ends came to 16 bases. The CDR3 has 16 amino acids. The receptor comes from a woman in her 30s in good health. The chain has TRBV12-3 or TRBV12-4 and TRBJ2-1; TRBD1 might be the D (5 bases). Material for sequencing was blood. The CDR3 here is CASSLGEGFTGNEQFF. In DNA form, the CDR3 reads TGTGCCAGCAGTTTAGGGGAAGGTTTTACAGGCAATGAGCAGTTCTTC.